These 2 T cell receptor beta chains originate from one sample sequenced in a study of shared clonotypes between healthy human individuals (dated by TCRdb to 2019 to 2021). CD8 naive samples were obtained by positive selection for CCR7 among CD45RO-negative cells, yielding a CD45RA+CCR7+ population from which TemRA cells were excluded. Libraries were prepared through the immunoSEQ multiplex PCR assay. This is the immuneACCESS table as TCRdb keeps it, with only in-frame sequences that have V and J called. A part of the clones is gone; compared with another copy, unresolved V genes explain less than half, and the rest is unexplained. This sample holds around 1,900,000 clones; over 85% were observed only once. Jointly, the top ten make up 1.5% to 2% of the sample. The material sequenced was naive CD8+ T cells from PBMCs. This sample's cell subset or site label indicates: CD45RA+CCR7+. These receptors all stem from a man younger than 30 in good health. Some clones in this sample may be carry-over from other donors' samples.

The rearrangement joins TRBV19 to TRBJ1-3, with unresolved D. This CDR3 has 11 residues. The V end lost 10 bases, the J end lost 3 bases, and 7 bases lay between the germline ends. Germline V gene data show CDR1 as LNHDA and CDR2 as SQIVND (reference sequence). CDR3 nucleotide sequence: TGTGCCACCGCGCTTGGAAACACCATATATTTT. Its protein product is CATALGNTIYF.

The chain employs TRBV28 and TRBJ2-3, with D tentatively TRBD1 or TRBD2 (5 bases each). This CDR3 contains 14 residues. Germline lookup yields CDR1 MDHEN and CDR2 SYDVKM. The V and J ends lost 6 bases and 6 bases respectively, with 16 bases between them. CDR3 loop: CASRASAWGDTQYF. The CDR3 nucleotides are TGTGCCAGCAGGGCCAGCGCGTGGGGGGATACGCAGTATTTT.